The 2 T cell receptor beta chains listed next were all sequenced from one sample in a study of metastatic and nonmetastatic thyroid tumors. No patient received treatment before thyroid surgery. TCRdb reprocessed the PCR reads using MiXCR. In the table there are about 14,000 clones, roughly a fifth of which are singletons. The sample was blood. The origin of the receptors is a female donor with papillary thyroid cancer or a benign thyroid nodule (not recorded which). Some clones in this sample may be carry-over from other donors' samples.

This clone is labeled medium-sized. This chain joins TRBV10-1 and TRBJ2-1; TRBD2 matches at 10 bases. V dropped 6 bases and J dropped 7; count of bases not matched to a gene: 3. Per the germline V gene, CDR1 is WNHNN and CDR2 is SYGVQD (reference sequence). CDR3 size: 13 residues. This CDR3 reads CASSPSGRNEQFF. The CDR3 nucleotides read TGCGCCAGCAGCCCTAGCGGGAGAAATGAGCAGTTCTTC.

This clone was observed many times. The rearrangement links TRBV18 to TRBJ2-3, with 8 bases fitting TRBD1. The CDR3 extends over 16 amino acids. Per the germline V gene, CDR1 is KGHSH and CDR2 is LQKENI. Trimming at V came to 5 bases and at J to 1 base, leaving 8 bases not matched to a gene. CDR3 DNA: TGTGCCAGCTCATCAAATGACAGGGGCGGCACAGATACGCAGTATTTT. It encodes CASSSNDRGGTDTQYF.